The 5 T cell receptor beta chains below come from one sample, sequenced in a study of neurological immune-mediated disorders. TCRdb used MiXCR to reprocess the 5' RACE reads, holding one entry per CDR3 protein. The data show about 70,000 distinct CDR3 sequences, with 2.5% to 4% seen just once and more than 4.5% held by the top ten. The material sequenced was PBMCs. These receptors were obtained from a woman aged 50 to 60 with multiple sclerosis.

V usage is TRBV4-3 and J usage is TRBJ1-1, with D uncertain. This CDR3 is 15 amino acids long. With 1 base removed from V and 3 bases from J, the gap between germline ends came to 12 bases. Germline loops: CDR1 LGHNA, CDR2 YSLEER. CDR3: CASSQGAGWYTEAFF. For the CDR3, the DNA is TGCGCCAGCAGCCAAGGGGCGGGGTGGTACACTGAAGCTTTCTTT.

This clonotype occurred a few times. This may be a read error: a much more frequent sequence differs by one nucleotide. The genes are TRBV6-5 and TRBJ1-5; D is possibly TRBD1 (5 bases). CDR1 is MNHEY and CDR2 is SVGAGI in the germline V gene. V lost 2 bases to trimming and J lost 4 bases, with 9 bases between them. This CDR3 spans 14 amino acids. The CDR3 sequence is CASSYVGTNQPQHF. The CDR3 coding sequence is TGTGCCAGCAGTTACGTGGGGACTAATCAGCCCCAGCATTTT.

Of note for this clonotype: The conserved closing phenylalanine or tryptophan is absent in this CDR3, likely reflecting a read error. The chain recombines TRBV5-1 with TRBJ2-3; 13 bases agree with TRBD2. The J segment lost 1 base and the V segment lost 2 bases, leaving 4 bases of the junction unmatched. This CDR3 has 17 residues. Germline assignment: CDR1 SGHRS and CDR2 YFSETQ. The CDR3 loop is CASSFGTSGVGTDTQYN. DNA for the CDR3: TGCGCCAGCAGCTTCGGGACTAGCGGGGTCGGCACAGATACGCAGTATAAT.

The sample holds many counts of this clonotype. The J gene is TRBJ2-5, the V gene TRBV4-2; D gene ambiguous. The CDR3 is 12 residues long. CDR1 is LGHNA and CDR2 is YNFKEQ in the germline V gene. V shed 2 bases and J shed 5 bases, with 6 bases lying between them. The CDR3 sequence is CASSQPGETQYF. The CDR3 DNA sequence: TGTGCCAGCAGCCAACCCGGGGAGACCCAGTACTTC.

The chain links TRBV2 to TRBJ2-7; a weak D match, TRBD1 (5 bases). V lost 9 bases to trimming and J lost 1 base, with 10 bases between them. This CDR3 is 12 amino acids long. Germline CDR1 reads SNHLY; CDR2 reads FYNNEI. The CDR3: CASAQGSYEQYF. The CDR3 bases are TGTGCCAGTGCCCAGGGTTCCTACGAGCAGTACTTC.